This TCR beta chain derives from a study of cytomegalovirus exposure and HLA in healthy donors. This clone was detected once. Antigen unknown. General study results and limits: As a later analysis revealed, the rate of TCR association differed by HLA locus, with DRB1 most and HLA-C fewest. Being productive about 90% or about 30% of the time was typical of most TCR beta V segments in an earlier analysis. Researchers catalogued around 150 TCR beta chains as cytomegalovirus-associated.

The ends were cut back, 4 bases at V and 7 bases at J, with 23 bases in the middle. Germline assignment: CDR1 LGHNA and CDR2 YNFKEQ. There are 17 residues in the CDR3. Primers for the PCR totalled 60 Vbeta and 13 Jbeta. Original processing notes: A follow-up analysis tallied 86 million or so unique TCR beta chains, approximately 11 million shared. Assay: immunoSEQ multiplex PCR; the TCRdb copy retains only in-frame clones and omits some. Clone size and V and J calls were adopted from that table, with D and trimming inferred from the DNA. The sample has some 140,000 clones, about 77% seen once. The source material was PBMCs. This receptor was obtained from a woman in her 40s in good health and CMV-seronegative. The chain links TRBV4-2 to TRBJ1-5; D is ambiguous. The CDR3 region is CASSRTTLPTTGQPQHF. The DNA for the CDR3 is TGTGCCAGCAGCCGGACTACTTTGCCTACTACGGGGCAGCCCCAGCATTTT.